This T cell receptor (beta chain) came from a study of CD8+ T cells in alopecia areata (dated by TCRdb to about 2018). Describing the broader study: The treated patients, all with moderate-to-severe alopecia areata, were enrolled in an open-label pilot trial of oral tofacitinib given at 5 to 10 mg twice daily. Tofacitinib-treated patients had biopsies at baseline and at 4 and 24 weeks of treatment, with a later scalp biopsy in several patients. In humans, TCRbeta sequencing was performed on scalp tissue and on sorted CD4+ and CD8+ peripheral blood T cells from healthy controls and from patients with patchy or totalis/universalis alopecia areata. RNA was obtained with the PAXgene miRNA kit for fixed scalp, the miRNeasy kit for PBMCs, and the RNeasy kit for mouse skin. Scalp clonality was compared among normal scalp (n=4), patchy alopecia areata scalp (n=8), and alopecia totalis/universalis scalp (n=8). Tofacitinib was given for 6 to 18 months, followed by 6 months of follow-up off drug to assess delayed response and recurrence. High-throughput TCRbeta sequencing was used to examine T cell clonal expansion in alopecia areata in both the C3H/HeJ mouse model and human patients. TCRbeta CDR3 regions were amplified by immunoSEQ multiplex PCR using 35 Vbeta forward and 13 Jbeta reverse primers. General study outcomes and caveats: Shared TCR sequences between patients were less evident than in mice, which may be partly attributable to HLA diversity in the patient population. Unlike mouse skin, which is dominated by gammadelta T cells, normal human skin has resident alphabeta T cells that are also sequenced, and this complicates analysis of the scalp TCR repertoire. Compared with normal scalp, lesional scalp, particularly in alopecia totalis/universalis, had higher clonality and more expanded CD8+ clones, which suggests antigenic drive.

The label giving this sample's time point can be read as: baseline before oral tofacitinib. Lesional scalp punch biopsies and peripheral blood were collected from alopecia areata patients. PBMCs were isolated by density centrifugation and stained for CD3, CD4 and CD8, and CD4+ and CD8+ T cells were sorted on a FACSAria. The protocol used for the library was the immunoSEQ multiplex PCR assay. To provide template for TCR sequencing, every sample had RNA extracted and reverse transcribed into cDNA. First-strand cDNA was synthesized with SuperScript III using a 2:1 mix of oligo-dT and random hexamers. A synthetic immune receptor repertoire was used to measure amplification bias, and any remaining bias was corrected computationally. Concerning the study's data processing: Raw reads were preprocessed to remove errors, and CDR3 was defined according to IMGT conventions as the region from the conserved cysteine to phenylalanine. Clonality was computed by normalizing Shannon entropy by log2 of the number of productive unique TCRs and subtracting the result from 1. Scalp TCRbeta sequences were cross-referenced with sorted blood CD4 and CD8 repertoires so that the CD4 or CD8 identity of scalp clones could be inferred. TCRdb retrieved this table from immuneACCESS and kept in-frame rearrangements only. Not all clones are present; in checked studies, unresolved V genes account for under half, and no reason is known for the remainder. V, J and clone size are taken as reported in that table, and D and trimming were inferred from the DNA itself. Recorded for this sample are about 150,000 clones; roughly 61% of them occurred a single time. Jointly, the top ten make up around 6.6% of the sample.

With regard to this clone: The antigen this receptor binds is unknown. Base qualities are not at hand, and no much larger clone is one base apart.

The CDR3, from cysteine to phenylalanine, totals 13 residues. Just CDR3 DNA is preserved here, 39 bases in frame from base 1. Trimming removed 5 bases from V and 10 bases from J; the gene matches leave 8 bases unexplained. Based on the germline V gene (reference sequence), the CDR1 and CDR2 sequences are LNHNV and YYDKDF. This sequence originates from a human donor with alopecia areata. The chain is made from TRBV15 and TRBJ2-1; 7 central bases correspond to TRBD1. The specimen comprised CD4+ T cells sorted from blood, sampled at week 0. CDR3 region: CATSVQGGSEQFF. The DNA reads TGTGCCACCAGCGTTCAAGGGGGCTCCGAGCAGTTCTTC.